Presented here are 2 T cell receptor beta chains from one specimen sequenced in a study of memory CD8 T cells in hepatitis C reinfection. Described time point: late/post reinfection, 12 to 24 weeks after detection. TCR sequencing was done directly ex vivo on sorted cells, without expansion in vitro. Only in-frame clones appear in the TCRdb table, and some are missing; sequencing was by immunoSEQ multiplex PCR. The sample has some 50,000 clones, roughly 87% seen once. The source material was naive CD8+ T cells sorted from blood. Receptor source: a man aged 18 to 35 with hepatitis C virus infection.

J is TRBJ1-1 and V is TRBV27; tentative D call: TRBD1 (5 bases). The CDR3 length is 13 residues. Trimming took off 3 bases at V and 4 bases at J, with 9 bases between the two ends. From germline, CDR1 is MNHEY and CDR2 SMNVEV (reference sequence). CDR3 sequence reads: CASSLEGSTEAFF. CDR3 bases: TGTGCCAGCAGTTTGGAGGGGAGCACTGAAGCTTTCTTT.

The chain recombines TRBV11-2 with TRBJ1-3, with D maybe TRBD1 (6 bases). This CDR3 region has 14 residues. Germline CDR1 and CDR2: SGHAT and FQNNGV. V was clipped by 4 bases and J by 8 bases, with 15 bases between them. CDR3 in amino acids: CASSYRTARHTIYF. The CDR3 nucleotides read TGTGCCAGCAGCTACCGGACAGCGAGGCACACCATATATTTT.